Below are 20 T cell receptor beta chains sequenced from a single sample in a study of T cell clones after liver transplantation. Assay used: immunoSEQ multiplex PCR; TCRdb lists only in-frame clones, some missing. The sample lists about 120,000 clones, 90% occurring once. Sequenced here: CD4+ T cells from blood, sampled 12 months after liver transplant. The receptors shown here come from a human patient who received a liver transplant. These T cells may partly come from the graft donor.

The chain has TRBV4-1 and TRBJ1-2, with 8 bases identical to TRBD1. This CDR3 contains 13 residues. Trimming removed 4 bases from V and 5 bases from J; junction bases left unmatched: 3. From germline, CDR1 is MGHRA and CDR2 YSYEKL. The CDR3 loop reads CASSPDRDYGYTF. As DNA, the CDR3 is TGCGCCAGCAGCCCGGACAGGGATTATGGCTACACCTTC.

The chain is built from TRBV2 and TRBJ1-1, with TRBD1 as a possible D gene (5 bases). Germline CDR1 is SNHLY and CDR2 is FYNNEI. Trimming cost V 8 bases and J 1 base, with 11 bases left between them. The CDR3 has 13 amino acids. CDR3 loop: CASDSAGNTEAFF. CDR3 DNA: TGTGCCAGCGACAGCGCTGGGAACACTGAAGCTTTCTTT.

This clone has just a few counts. The chain combines TRBV4-1 with TRBJ1-2; D ambiguous. In germline, CDR1 is MGHRA, CDR2 YSYEKL. This CDR3 spans 14 amino acids. V dropped 0 bases and J dropped 6 bases, with 11 bases sitting between them. The CDR3 loop reads CASSQESGFDGYTF. In DNA, the CDR3 is TGCGCCAGCAGCCAAGAGTCGGGGTTCGATGGCTACACCTTC.

The chain joins TRBV7-2 to TRBJ2-3, with a weak D call TRBD2 (6 bases). The germline V gene encodes CDR1 SGHTA and CDR2 FQGNSA. Trimming pared 0 bases from V and 0 bases from J, leaving 7 bases between. The CDR3 contains 15 residues. In DNA form, the CDR3 reads TGTGCCAGCAGCTTAGCTAGCGGTAGCACAGATACGCAGTATTTT. Translating it yields CASSLASGSTDTQYF. The full variable domain, its missing parts supplied by reference TRBV7-2 and TRBJ2-3, is GAGVSQSPSNKVTEKGKDVELRCDPISGHTALYWYRQSLGQGLEFLIYFQGNSAPDKSGLPSDRFSAERTGGSVSTLTIQRTQQEDSAVYLCASSLASGSTDTQYFGPGTRLTVL.

This clone was picked up one time. The chain joins TRBV7-2 to TRBJ2-7; 13 nucleotides agree with TRBD2. This CDR3 is built from 15 residues. Trimming took 5 bases from V and 6 from J; bases not matched to a gene: 7. The germline gives CDR1 SGHTA, CDR2 FQGNSA. CDR3 protein: CASSKGLAGASEQYF. Here the CDR3 DNA reads TGTGCCAGCAGCAAAGGACTAGCGGGAGCTAGCGAGCAGTACTTC.

This sequence joins TRBV18 and TRBJ1-1; perhaps TRBD1 as D (6 bases). The CDR3 contains 16 residues. Trimming shortened V by 3 bases and J by 5 bases, and 19 bases separated the two germline ends. In germline, CDR1 is KGHSH, CDR2 LQKENI. The CDR3 DNA reads as TGTGCCAGCTCACCTCAGGACGGGACATGGGGTACTGAAGCTTTCTTT. Translating it yields CASSPQDGTWGTEAFF.

This clone was detected only once. The rearrangement uses TRBV2 and TRBJ2-5; TRBD1 matches 8 bases. The CDR3 consists of 14 residues. Germline V CDR1 and CDR2: SNHLY, FYNNEI. The V and J ends lost 6 bases and 4 bases, in that order; junction bases with no gene match: 7. CDR3 region: CASRIRTGTETQYF. CDR3 in DNA: TGTGCCAGCAGGATCAGGACAGGGACAGAGACCCAGTACTTC.

The genes are TRBV27 and TRBJ1-5, with 8 positions matching TRBD1. Trimming took 0 bases from V and 5 from J; bases not matched to a gene: 6. The germline CDR1 and CDR2 sequences are MNHEY and SMNVEV (reference sequence). The CDR3 runs to 16 residues. DNA for the CDR3: TGTGCCAGCAGTTTATCAAGCAGGGGGCTTCATCAGCCCCAGCATTTT. Its protein is CASSLSSRGLHQPQHF.

The J gene is TRBJ2-5, the V gene TRBV5-5, with D maybe TRBD2 (6 bases). V gave up 7 bases and J gave up 1 base, with 11 bases separating them. Per the germline V gene, CDR1 is SGHKS and CDR2 is YYEKEE (reference sequence). This CDR3 has 13 residues. The CDR3 region has the DNA TGTGCCAGCGTCCTAGCGCTCCAAGAGACCCAGTACTTC. Its translation is CASVLALQETQYF.

The CDR3 is CASRNLRQGGGGYTF. The CDR3 nucleotides are TGTGCCAGCCGTAACCTTAGACAGGGGGGAGGTGGCTACACCTTC. The chain has TRBV6-1 and TRBJ1-2; 9 bases map to TRBD1. The CDR3 totals 15 residues. The germline CDR1 and CDR2 sequences are MNHNS and SASEGT. V gave up 8 bases and J gave up 7 bases; unmatched junction bases: 14.

This clone has only a few counts. The rearrangement uses TRBV5-1 and TRBJ1-3; possibly TRBD1 for D (5 bases). V was pared by 5 bases and J by 0 bases, with 9 bases between. CDR1 is SGHRS and CDR2 is YFSETQ in the germline V gene. CDR3 length equals 14 residues. CDR3 residues: CASRDIRSGNTIYF. The CDR3 bases are TGCGCCAGCAGGGACATTCGCTCTGGAAACACCATATATTTT.

The chain uses TRBV18 and TRBJ2-3; the D call may be TRBD1 or TRBD2 (5 bases each). The V gene lost 4 bases and the J gene lost 3 bases, with 11 bases spanning the gap. The length of the CDR3 is 14 residues. The germline V gene encodes CDR1 KGHSH and CDR2 LQKENI. Here the CDR3 reads CASSRTEGTDTQYF. In DNA form, the CDR3 reads TGTGCCAGCTCACGGACCGAGGGGACAGATACGCAGTATTTT.

This clone was observed a few times. The chain couples TRBV18 to TRBJ2-1; D uncertain. Trimming left V 6 bases short and J 5 bases short, with 23 bases between. The CDR3 has 17 residues. Germline CDR1 reads KGHSH; CDR2 reads LQKENI. The CDR3 DNA sequence: TGTGCCAGCTCCACCACTCGTTCACTTGGGCGTGACAATGAGCAGTTCTTC. Residues: CASSTTRSLGRDNEQFF.

The rearrangement joins TRBV10-3 to TRBJ2-5, with D unresolved. The CDR3 spans 12 residues. Germline V gives CDR1 ENHRY, CDR2 SYGVKD. V dropped 4 bases and J dropped 3 bases, with 6 bases sitting between them. The CDR3 nucleotides read TGTGCCATCAGTGGCCTTGAAGAGACCCAGTACTTC. Its translation: CAISGLEETQYF.

The chain employs TRBV10-3 and TRBJ1-1; a weak D match, TRBD1 (5 bases). This CDR3 has 13 amino acids. The germline CDR1 and CDR2 sequences are ENHRY and SYGVKD. Trimming took off 0 bases at V and 5 bases at J, with 7 bases between the two ends. This chain's CDR3 is CAISESRGTEAFF. CDR3 in DNA: TGTGCCATCAGTGAGTCGAGGGGAACTGAAGCTTTCTTT.

The V gene is TRBV4-3, the J gene TRBJ2-5; D might be TRBD2 (5 bases). V dropped 3 bases and J dropped 7 bases, with 6 bases sitting between them. This CDR3 has 11 amino acids. Germline assignment: CDR1 LGHNA and CDR2 YSLEER. As DNA, the CDR3 is TGCGCCAGCAGCCATGAGGGGACCCAGTACTTC. It is translated as CASSHEGTQYF.

The V and J genes are TRBV4-2 and TRBJ2-3; 8 bases fit TRBD2. CDR3 size: 15 residues. CDR1 is LGHNA, CDR2 YNFKEQ, per germline. The trim removed 3 bases at V and 4 bases at J, leaving 6 bases unmatched. The CDR3 sequence: CASSQERLAPDTQYF. As DNA, the CDR3 is TGTGCCAGCAGCCAGGAAAGACTAGCGCCAGATACGCAGTATTTT.

This chain connects TRBV5-6 to TRBJ1-3; D gene unclear. Germline V gene data show CDR1 as SGHDT and CDR2 as YYEEEE. The CDR3 totals 14 residues. Trimming left V 0 bases short and J 4 bases short, with 8 bases between. The DNA for the CDR3 is TGTGCCAGCAGCTTGGAACAGTTGGGAAACACCATATATTTT. The encoded protein is CASSLEQLGNTIYF.

This chain connects TRBV11-3 to TRBJ2-5, with D perhaps given as TRBD1 or TRBD2 (6 bases each). V dropped 5 bases and J dropped 2 bases, with 12 bases sitting between them. Germline CDR1 is SGHNT and CDR2 is YENEEA. This CDR3 is 14 amino acids long. CDR3 sequence: CASSPGGGQETQYF. In DNA form, the CDR3 reads TGTGCCAGCAGCCCCGGGGGCGGTCAAGAGACCCAGTACTTC.

This chain uses TRBV11-2 with TRBJ2-3; TRBD2 is a possible D gene (6 bases). Germline-derived CDR1 and CDR2 are SGHAT and FQNNGV. This CDR3 region has 15 residues. V was clipped by 5 bases and J by 4 bases, with 16 bases between them. This CDR3 is CASSTGLAGSDTQYF. As DNA, the CDR3 is TGTGCCAGCAGCACCGGACTGGCGGGATCAGATACGCAGTATTTT.